This TCR beta chain was observed in a study of neurological immune-mediated disorders. This clonotype has more than one count but fewer than ten. Being one base from a much bigger clone, this may be a read error. V gave up 2 bases and J gave up 8 bases, with 10 bases separating them. This CDR3 region has 12 residues. Germline CDR1 is MNHNY and CDR2 is SVGAGI (reference sequence). In each sequencing run, over 180 million TCR-beta sequences were generated from 15-18 subjects. TCRdb fed the 5' RACE reads into MiXCR, producing one record per CDR3 protein. This table holds 50,000 to 70,000 distinct CDR3 sequences, over 2% found once.

The rearrangement links TRBV6-6 to TRBJ2-7; D is unclear. The TCR originated in a man between 45 and 60 years old with multiple sclerosis. Sequencing was done on a sample of PBMCs. CDR3 coding DNA: TGTGCCAGCAGTTACGTGGGAAGCAAGCAGTACTTC. It encodes CASSYVGSKQYF.